The source of this T cell receptor (beta chain) is a study of PD-L1 blockade in urothelial cancer. Overall study: Patients initiated atezolizumab in the mid-2010s at 1,200 mg intravenously every 3 weeks. Men with urothelial cancer arising in the bladder made up twenty-five of 29 patients. Median blood clonality was roughly 0.074, with around 83,000 unique TCRs.

Trimming cost V 4 bases and J 1 base, with 4 bases left between them. The CDR3 extends over 12 amino acids. From germline, CDR1 is LNHDA and CDR2 SQIVND (reference sequence). This table comes from immunoSEQ multiplex PCR, and its TCRdb copy is limited to in-frame clones, with some not included. Found here are fewer than 45,000 clones, about 86% of them singletons; the top ten hold about 16%. This material consisted of PBMCs, taken around atezolizumab (anti-PD-L1) treatment. This clonotype was sampled from a man aged 55 to 69 with urothelial cancer. V usage is TRBV19 and J usage is TRBJ1-2; no firm D call. The CDR3 is CASSSSNYGYTF. CDR3 nucleotides: TGTGCCAGTAGTAGCAGTAACTATGGCTACACCTTC.